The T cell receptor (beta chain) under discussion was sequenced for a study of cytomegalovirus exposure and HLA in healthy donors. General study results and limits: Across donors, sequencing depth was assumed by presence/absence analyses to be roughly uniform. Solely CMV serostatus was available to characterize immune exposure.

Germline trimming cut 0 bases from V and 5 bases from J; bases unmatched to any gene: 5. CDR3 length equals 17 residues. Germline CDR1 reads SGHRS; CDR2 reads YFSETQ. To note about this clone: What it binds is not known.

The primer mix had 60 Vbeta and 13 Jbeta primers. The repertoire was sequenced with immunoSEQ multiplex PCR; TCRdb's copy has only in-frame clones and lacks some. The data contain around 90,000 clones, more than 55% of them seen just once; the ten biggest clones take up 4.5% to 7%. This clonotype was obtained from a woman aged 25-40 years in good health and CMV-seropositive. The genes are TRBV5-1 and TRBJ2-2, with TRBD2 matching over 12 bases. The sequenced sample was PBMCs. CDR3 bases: TGCGCCAGCAGCTTGGGGACTAGCGGGGCAGGGACCGGGGAGCTGTTTTTT. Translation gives CASSLGTSGAGTGELFF.